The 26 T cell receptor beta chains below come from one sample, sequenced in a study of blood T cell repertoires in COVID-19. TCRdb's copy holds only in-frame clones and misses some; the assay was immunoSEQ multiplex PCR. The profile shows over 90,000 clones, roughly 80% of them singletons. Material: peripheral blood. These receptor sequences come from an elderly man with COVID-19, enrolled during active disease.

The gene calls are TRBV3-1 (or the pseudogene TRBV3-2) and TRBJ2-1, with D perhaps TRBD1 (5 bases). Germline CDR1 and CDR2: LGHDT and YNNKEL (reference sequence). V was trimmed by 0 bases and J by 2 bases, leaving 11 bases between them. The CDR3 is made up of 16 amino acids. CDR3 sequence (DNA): TGTGCCAGCAGCCAAGAAAGGAGACAGACCTACAATGAGCAGTTCTTC. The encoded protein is CASSQERRQTYNEQFF.

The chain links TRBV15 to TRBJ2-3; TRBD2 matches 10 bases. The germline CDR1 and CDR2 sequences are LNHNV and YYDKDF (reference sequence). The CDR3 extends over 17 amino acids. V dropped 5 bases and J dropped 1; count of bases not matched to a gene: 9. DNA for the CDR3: TGTGCCACCAGCGGAGCCTCCGGGACTAGCGGCACAGATACGCAGTATTTT. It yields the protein CATSGASGTSGTDTQYF. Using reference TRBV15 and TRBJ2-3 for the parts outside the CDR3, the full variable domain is DAMVIQNPRYQVTQFGKPVTLSCSQTLNHNVMYWYQQKSSQAPKLLFHYYDKDFNNEADTPDNFQSRRPNTSFCFLDIRSPGLGDTAMYLCATSGASGTSGTDTQYFGPGTRLTVL.

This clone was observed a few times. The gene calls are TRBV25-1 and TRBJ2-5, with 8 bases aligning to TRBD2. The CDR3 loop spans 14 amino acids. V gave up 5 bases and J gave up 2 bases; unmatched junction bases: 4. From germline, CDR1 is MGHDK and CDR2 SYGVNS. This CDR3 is CASSRGGSQETQYF. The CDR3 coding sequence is TGTGCCAGCAGTCGGGGGGGTAGTCAAGAGACCCAGTACTTC.

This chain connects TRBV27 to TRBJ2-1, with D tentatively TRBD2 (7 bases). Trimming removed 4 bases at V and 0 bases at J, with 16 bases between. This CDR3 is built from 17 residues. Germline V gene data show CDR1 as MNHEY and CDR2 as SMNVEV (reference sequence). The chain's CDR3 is CASSYMSGTSSYNEQFF. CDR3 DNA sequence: TGTGCCAGCAGTTATATGAGCGGGACAAGCTCCTACAATGAGCAGTTCTTC.

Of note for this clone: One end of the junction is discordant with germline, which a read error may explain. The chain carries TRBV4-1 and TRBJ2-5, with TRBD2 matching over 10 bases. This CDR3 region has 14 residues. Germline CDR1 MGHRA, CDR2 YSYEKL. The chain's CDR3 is CASSQVERGGQCHF. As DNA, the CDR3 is TGCGCCAGCAGCCAAGTGGAGCGGGGGGGCCAGTGCCACTTC.

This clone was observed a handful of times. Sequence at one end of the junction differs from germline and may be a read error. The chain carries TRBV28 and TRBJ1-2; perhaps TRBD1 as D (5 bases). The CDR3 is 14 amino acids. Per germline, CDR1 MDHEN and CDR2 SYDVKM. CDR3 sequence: CASSEIGANYGYTF. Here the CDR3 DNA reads TGTGCCAGCAGTGAAATTGGGGCTAATTATGGCTACACCTTC.

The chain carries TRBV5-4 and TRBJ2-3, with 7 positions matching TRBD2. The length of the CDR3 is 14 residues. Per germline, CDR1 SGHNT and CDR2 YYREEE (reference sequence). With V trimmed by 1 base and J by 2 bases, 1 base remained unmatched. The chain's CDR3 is CASSLRDYTDTQYF. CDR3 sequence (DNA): TGTGCCAGCAGCTTGCGGGACTACACAGATACGCAGTATTTT.

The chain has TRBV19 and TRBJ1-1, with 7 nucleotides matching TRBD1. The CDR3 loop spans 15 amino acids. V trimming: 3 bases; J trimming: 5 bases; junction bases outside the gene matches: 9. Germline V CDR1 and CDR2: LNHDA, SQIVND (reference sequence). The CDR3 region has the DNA TGTGCCAGTAGTATTAACAGGGGCGGGGTGACTGAAGCTTTCTTT. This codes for CASSINRGGVTEAFF.

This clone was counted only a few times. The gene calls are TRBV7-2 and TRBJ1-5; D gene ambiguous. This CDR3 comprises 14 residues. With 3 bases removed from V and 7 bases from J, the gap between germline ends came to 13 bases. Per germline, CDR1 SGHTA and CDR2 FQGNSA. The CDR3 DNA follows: TGTGCCAGCAGCTTGGTTGCGAACGGGCAGCCCCAGCATTTT. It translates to CASSLVANGQPQHF.

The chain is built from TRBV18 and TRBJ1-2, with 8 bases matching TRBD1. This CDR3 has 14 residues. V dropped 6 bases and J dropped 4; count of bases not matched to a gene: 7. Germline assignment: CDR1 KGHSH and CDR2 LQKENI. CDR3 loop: CASSPGTGVYGYTF. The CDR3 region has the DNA TGTGCCAGCTCGCCTGGGACAGGAGTCTATGGCTACACCTTC.

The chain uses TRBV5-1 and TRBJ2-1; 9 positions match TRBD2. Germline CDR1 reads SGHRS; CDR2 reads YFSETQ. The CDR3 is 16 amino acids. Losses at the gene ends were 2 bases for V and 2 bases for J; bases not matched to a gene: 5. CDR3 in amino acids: CASSFLSGRPYNEQFF. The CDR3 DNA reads TGCGCCAGCAGCTTTCTCAGCGGGAGGCCCTACAATGAGCAGTTCTTC. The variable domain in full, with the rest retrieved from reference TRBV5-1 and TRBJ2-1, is KAGVTQTPRYLIKTRGQQVTLSCSPISGHRSVSWYQQTPGQGLQFLFEYFSETQRNKGNFPGRFSGRQFSNSRSEMNVSTLELGDSALYLCASSFLSGRPYNEQFFGPGTRLTVL.

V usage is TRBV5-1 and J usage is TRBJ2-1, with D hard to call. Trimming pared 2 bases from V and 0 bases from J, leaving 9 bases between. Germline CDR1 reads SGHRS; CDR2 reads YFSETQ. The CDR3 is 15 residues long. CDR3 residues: CASSFQAGSYNEQFF. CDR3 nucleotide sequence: TGCGCCAGCAGCTTCCAGGCAGGCTCCTACAATGAGCAGTTCTTC.

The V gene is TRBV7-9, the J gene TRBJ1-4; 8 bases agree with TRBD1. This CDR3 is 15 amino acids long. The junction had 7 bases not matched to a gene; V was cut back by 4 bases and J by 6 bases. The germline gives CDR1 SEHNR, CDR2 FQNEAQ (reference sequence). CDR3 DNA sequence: TGTGCCAGCAGCTACGGACAGGGAGGTGATGAAAAACTGTTTTTT. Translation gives CASSYGQGGDEKLFF.

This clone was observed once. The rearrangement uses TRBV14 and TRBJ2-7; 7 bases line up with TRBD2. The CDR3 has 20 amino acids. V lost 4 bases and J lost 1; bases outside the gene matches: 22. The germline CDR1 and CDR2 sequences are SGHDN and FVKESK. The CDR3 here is CASSPPPGRRGFRRSYEQYF. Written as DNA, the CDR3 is TGTGCCAGCAGCCCCCCCCCGGGACGGCGGGGGTTTAGAAGGTCCTACGAGCAGTACTTC.

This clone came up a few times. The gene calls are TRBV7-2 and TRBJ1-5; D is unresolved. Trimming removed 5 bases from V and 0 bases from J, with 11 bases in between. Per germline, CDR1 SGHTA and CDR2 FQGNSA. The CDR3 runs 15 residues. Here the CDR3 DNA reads TGTGCCAGCAGCCCTTCTGCGGCTAGCAATCAGCCCCAGCATTTT. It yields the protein CASSPSAASNQPQHF.

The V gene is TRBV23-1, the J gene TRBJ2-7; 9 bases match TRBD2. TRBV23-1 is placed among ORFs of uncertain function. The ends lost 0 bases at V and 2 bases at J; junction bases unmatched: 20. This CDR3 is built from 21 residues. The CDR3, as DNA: TGCGCCAGCAGTCAATCACGGAGCGGTGGGACTAGCATCGGTCGGGCCTACGAGCAGTACTTC. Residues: CASSQSRSGGTSIGRAYEQYF.

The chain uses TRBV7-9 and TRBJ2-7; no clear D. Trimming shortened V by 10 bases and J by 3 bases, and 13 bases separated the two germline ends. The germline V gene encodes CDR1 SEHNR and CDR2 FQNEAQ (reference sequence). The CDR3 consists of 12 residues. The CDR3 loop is CATHDSDYEQYF. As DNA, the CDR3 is TGTGCCACCCATGATAGTGACTACGAGCAGTACTTC.

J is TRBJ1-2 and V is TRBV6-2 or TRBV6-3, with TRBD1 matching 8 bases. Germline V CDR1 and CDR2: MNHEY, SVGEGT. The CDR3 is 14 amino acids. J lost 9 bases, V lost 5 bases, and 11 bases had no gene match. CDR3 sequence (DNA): TGTGCCAGCAGTACTGCCCGACAGGGGCGAAGCTACACCTTC. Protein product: CASSTARQGRSYTF.

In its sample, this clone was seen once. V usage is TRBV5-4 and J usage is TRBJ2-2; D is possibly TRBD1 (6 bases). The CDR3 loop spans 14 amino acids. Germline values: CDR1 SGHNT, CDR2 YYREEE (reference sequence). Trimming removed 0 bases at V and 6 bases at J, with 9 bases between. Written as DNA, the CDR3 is TGTGCCAGCAGCTTGGGGACAGTTCCCGGGGAGCTGTTTTTT. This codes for CASSLGTVPGELFF.

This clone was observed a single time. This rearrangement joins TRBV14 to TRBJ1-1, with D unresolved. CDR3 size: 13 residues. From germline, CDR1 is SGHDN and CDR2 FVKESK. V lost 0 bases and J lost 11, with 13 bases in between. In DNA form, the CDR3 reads TGTGCCAGCAGCCAAGACAACCCGACACGGGCTTTCTTT. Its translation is CASSQDNPTRAFF.

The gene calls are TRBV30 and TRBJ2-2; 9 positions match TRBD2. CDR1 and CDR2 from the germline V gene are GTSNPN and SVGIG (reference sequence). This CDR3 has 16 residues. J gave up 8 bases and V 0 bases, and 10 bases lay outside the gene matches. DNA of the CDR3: TGTGCCTGGAGTGTCCGGCGGGGGGGCCCCACAGGGGAGCTGTTTTTT. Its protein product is CAWSVRRGGPTGELFF. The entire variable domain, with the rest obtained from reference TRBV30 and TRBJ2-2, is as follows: SQTIHQWPATLVQPVGSPLSLECTVEGTSNPNLYWYRQAAGRGLQLLFYSVGIGQISSEVPQNLSASRPQDRQFILSSKKLLLSDSGFYLCAWSVRRGGPTGELFFGEGSRLTVL.

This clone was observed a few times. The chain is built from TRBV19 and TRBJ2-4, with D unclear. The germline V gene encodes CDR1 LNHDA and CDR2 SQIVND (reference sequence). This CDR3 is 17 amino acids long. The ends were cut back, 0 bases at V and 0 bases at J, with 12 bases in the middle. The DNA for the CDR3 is TGTGCCAGTAGTATAGATGAACAGCCCCTAGCCAAAAACATTCAGTACTTC. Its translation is CASSIDEQPLAKNIQYF. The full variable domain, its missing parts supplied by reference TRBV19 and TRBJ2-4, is DGGITQSPKYLFRKEGQNVTLSCEQNLNHDAMYWYRQDPGQGLRLIYYSQIVNDFQKGDIAEGYSVSREKKESFPLTVTSAQKNPTAFYLCASSIDEQPLAKNIQYFGAGTRLSVL.

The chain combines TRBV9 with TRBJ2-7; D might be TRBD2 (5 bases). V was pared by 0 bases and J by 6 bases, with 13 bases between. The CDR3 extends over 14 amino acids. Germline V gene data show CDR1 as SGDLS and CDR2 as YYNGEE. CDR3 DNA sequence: TGTGCCAGCAGCGTAGCTGAGCGAGCGGCCGAGCAGTACTTC. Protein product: CASSVAERAAEQYF.

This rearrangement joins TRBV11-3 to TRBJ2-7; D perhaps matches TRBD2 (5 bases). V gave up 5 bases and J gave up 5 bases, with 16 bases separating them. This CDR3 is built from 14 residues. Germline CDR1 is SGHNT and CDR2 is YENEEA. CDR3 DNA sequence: TGTGCCAGCAGCCCTCGGGGTAGCAGCCACGAGCAGTACTTC. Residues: CASSPRGSSHEQYF.

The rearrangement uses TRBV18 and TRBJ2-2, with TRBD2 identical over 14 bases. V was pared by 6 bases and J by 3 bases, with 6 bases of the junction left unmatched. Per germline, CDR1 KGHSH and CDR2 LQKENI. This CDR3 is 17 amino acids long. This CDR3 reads CASSPTSGGADTGELFF. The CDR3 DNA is TGTGCCAGCTCCCCGACTAGCGGGGGGGCCGACACCGGGGAGCTGTTTTTT.

CDR3 nucleotide sequence: TGTGCCAGCAGCCAGGGCCGGGACAGGGGGACTTCACCCCTCCACTTT. Amino acid sequence: CASSQGRDRGTSPLHF. This chain uses TRBV3-1 (or the pseudogene TRBV3-2) with TRBJ1-6; TRBD1 matches at 11 bases. There are 16 residues in the CDR3. Per the germline V gene, CDR1 is LGHDT and CDR2 is YNNKEL (reference sequence). Trimming removed 3 bases from V and 9 bases from J; junction bases left unmatched: 7.